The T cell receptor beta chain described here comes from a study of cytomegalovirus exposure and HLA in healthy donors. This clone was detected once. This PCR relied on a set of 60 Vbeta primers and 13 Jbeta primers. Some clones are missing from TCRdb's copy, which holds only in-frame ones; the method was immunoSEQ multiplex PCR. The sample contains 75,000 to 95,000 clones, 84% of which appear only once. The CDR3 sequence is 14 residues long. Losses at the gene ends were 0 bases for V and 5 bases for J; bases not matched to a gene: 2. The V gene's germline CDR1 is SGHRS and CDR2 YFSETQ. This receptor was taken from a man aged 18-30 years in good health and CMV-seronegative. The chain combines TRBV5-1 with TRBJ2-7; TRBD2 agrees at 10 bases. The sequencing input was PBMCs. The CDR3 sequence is CASSLAGLANEQYF. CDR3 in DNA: TGCGCCAGCAGCTTGGCGGGACTAGCGAACGAGCAGTACTTC.